This record concerns one T cell receptor beta chain sequence. Its target is unknown. The test was conducted at deep level. The authors split each subset's genomic DNA evenly across several immunoSEQ plates. This table comes from immunoSEQ multiplex PCR, and its TCRdb copy is limited to in-frame clones, with some not included. The sample has around 2,000,000 clones, approximately 95% seen once. Positively selected for CCR7, the CD45RO-negative cells used as naive CD8 cells excluded terminally differentiated effector memory CD45RA+ cells. This sample stems from a study of shared clonotypes between healthy human individuals. Turning to the study itself: Each donor's CD4 naive and CD4 memory cells filled three plates apiece, CD8 naive two, and CD8 memory one.

V was trimmed by 0 bases and J by 2 bases, leaving 9 bases between them. Germline V gene data show CDR1 as SGHRS and CDR2 as YFSETQ. The CDR3 covers 14 residues. Overall study results and limits: In general, naive subsets displayed greater estimated richness than memory subsets did.

Specimen: naive CD8+ T cells sorted from blood. The chain links TRBV5-1 to TRBJ2-7; D possibly corresponds to TRBD1 (6 bases). The receptor was derived from a man younger than 30 in good health. The CDR3 is CASSLEQGTYEQYF. CDR3 DNA: TGCGCCAGCAGCTTGGAACAGGGTACCTACGAGCAGTACTTC.